The rows below give T cell receptor beta chains drawn from one sample of a study of T cells and Merkel cell carcinoma outcomes. Produced via immunoSEQ multiplex PCR; TCRdb's table is partial and in-frame only. Among 15,000 to 19,000 clones, around 87% were seen once, and the ten largest hold 7.9%. Sequencing was carried out using tumor tissue from Merkel cell carcinoma. The receptors here all came from a human donor with Merkel cell carcinoma. Each CDR3 is given with its conserved first and last residue. D genes are given only for firm matches. For some rows the clone size is stated as once, few or many, or as a class when expanded; others skip it.

TRBV11-1	TRBJ2-3	.	TRBD1	TGTGCCAGCACCTTATCCTTTCCCGGGACAGGGGTTACAGATACGCAGTATTTT	CASTLSFPGTGVTDTQYF
TRBV30	TRBJ2-7	few	TRBD2	TGTACCCCCCGTCTGCTTGGGGGCGGGGGGGCCGGCGAGCAGTACTTC	CTPRLLGGGGAGEQYF
TRBV5-1	TRBJ2-1	.	.	TGCGCCAGCAGCTTAAGCTTCGAAAGGGAGCAGTTCTTC	CASSLSFEREQFF
TRBV5-5	TRBJ2-2	.	.	TGTGCCAGCAAATACACCGCCTCGAACACCGGGGAGCTGTTTTTT	CASKYTASNTGELFF
TRBV6-5	TRBJ1-5	.	.	TGTGCCAGCAGTTACTCGAGCAGGAGCAATCAGCCCCAGCATTTT	CASSYSSRSNQPQHF
TRBV29-1	TRBJ2-7	.	.	TGCAGCGTCAAGACAGGTCCCTCCTACGAGCAGTACTTC	CSVKTGPSYEQYF
TRBV30	TRBJ1-1	.	.	TGTGCCTGGAGTGTAGGGAACTACCTTATGAACACTGAAGCTTTCTTT	CAWSVGNYLMNTEAFF
TRBV2	TRBJ2-3	.	TRBD1	TGTGCCAGCAGTGAAGATCAAACTGCCGAGACAGGGATAGATACGCAGTATTTT	CASSEDQTAETGIDTQYF
TRBV19	TRBJ1-2	.	.	TGTGCCAGTAGTATCGGCGGGGGACAAGGCTACACCTTC	CASSIGGGQGYTF
TRBV6-1	TRBJ1-1	.	.	TGTGCCAGCAGTACAGAGGCGGACACTGAAGCTTTCTTT	CASSTEADTEAFF
TRBV15	TRBJ2-2	once	.	TGTGCCACCAGCAGAGGCAGGGGGGACACCGGGGAGCTGTTTTTT	CATSRGRGDTGELFF
TRBV5-1	TRBJ2-7	.	TRBD1	TGCGCCAGCAGCTGGGGGACAGGGGGCTCCTACGAGCAGTACTTC	CASSWGTGGSYEQYF
TRBV27	TRBJ1-2	once	.	TGTGCCAGCAGTTTATCATACGCGTTTTCCGATAAAAACTATGGCTACACCTTC	CASSLSYAFSDKNYGYTF
TRBV18	TRBJ1-1	once	.	TGTGCCAGCTCACTAAGGACTGAGAACACTGAAGCTTTCTTT	CASSLRTENTEAFF
TRBV19	TRBJ1-5	.	.	TGTGCCAGTAGTATCCAGGTTAATCAGCCCCAGCATTTT	CASSIQVNQPQHF
TRBV4-2	TRBJ1-1	few	TRBD1	TGTGCCAGCAGCCAAGGGGACAGGGGGCTGAAGACTGAAGCTTTCTTT	CASSQGDRGLKTEAFF
TRBV6-6	TRBJ2-7	.	TRBD1	TGTGCCAGCAGTTACTTCGGGACAGATACCTACGAGCAGTACTTC	CASSYFGTDTYEQYF
TRBV6-5	TRBJ2-7	.	TRBD1	TGTGCCAGCAGGAGGGACAGGGATCTCTACGAGCAGTACTTC	CASRRDRDLYEQYF
TRBV27	TRBJ1-5	.	TRBD1	TGTGCCAGCAGGTTACAGGGGAAGAGCAATCAGCCCCAGCATTTT	CASRLQGKSNQPQHF
TRBV4-1	TRBJ2-4	few	.	TGCGCCAGCAGCCAAATTATAGGGGCCAAAAACATTCAGTACTTC	CASSQIIGAKNIQYF